These 5 T cell receptor beta chains originate from one sample sequenced in a study of T cells in Graves' hyperthyroidism and ophthalmopathy. Amplified TCR beta CDR3 regions derived from RNA transcripts. Carried out on the TCR CDR3, a first-round RT-PCR used the HTBI primer set. Each CDR3 protein gets one entry after TCRdb re-called the multiplex PCR reads with MiXCR. Of around 490,000 distinct CDR3 sequences in the sample, less than 20% were seen once. The sample consisted of blood. These receptors all come from a man between 35 and 55 years old with Graves' ophthalmopathy.

The CDR3 is CASLETREGHRGNTIYF. The CDR3 nucleotides are TGCGCCAGCCTGGAAACCAGGGAGGGACACCGCGGAAACACCATATATTTT. V gene TRBV5-1 combines with J gene TRBJ1-3; maybe TRBD1 (6 bases). Between the trimmed V and J ends, which lost 7 bases and 4 bases, there was a span of 24 bases. CDR3 length equals 17 residues. Germline V lookup: CDR1 SGHRS, CDR2 YFSETQ.

J is TRBJ2-5 and V is TRBV9; the D gene is possibly TRBD2 (6 bases). V lost 4 bases and J lost 3, with 16 bases in between. The CDR3 spans 15 residues. CDR1 is SGDLS, CDR2 YYNGEE, per germline. The CDR3 nucleotides are TGTGCCAGCAGCACAACCGGGACTGGAAAAGAGACCCAGTACTTC. It translates to CASSTTGTGKETQYF.

This clonotype was picked up a small number of times. The rearrangement links TRBV2 to TRBJ1-6, with a tentative D call TRBD1 (6 bases). Germline CDR1 SNHLY, CDR2 FYNNEI. This CDR3 has 16 residues. V lost 6 bases and J lost 8, with 20 bases in between. In DNA form, the CDR3 reads TGTGCCAGCAGCCCCCGACAGGTAACAACGTATTCACCCCTCCACTTT. As protein: CASSPRQVTTYSPLHF.

The table lists this clonotype with a few counts. The chain joins TRBV24-1 to TRBJ2-1; D is uncertain. From germline, CDR1 is KGHDR and CDR2 SFDVKD. This CDR3 comprises 15 residues. Trimming took 3 bases from V and 0 from J, leaving 8 bases between them. CDR3 bases: TGTGCCACCAGTGATGTCGGCTCCTCCTACAATGAGCAGTTCTTC. Residues: CATSDVGSSYNEQFF.

There are many counts of this clonotype. The V and J genes are TRBV27 and TRBJ1-2; D may be TRBD1 (6 bases). V was pared by 4 bases and J by 6 bases, with 12 bases between. The V gene's germline CDR1 is MNHEY and CDR2 SMNVEV (reference sequence). The CDR3 has 13 residues. CDR3 protein: CASSSGQGNGYTF. The CDR3 nucleotides are TGTGCCAGCAGTTCTGGGCAGGGGAATGGCTACACCTTC.